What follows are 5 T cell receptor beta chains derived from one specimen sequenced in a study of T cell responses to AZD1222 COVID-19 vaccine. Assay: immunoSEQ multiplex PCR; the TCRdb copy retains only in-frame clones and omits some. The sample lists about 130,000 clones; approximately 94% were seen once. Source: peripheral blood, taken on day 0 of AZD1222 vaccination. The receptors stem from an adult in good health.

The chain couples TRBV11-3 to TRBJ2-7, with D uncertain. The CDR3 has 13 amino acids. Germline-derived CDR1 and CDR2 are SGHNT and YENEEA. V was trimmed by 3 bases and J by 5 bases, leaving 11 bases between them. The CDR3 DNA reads TGTGCCAGCAGCTTGGGGTCCGCGAACGAGCAGTACTTC. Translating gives CASSLGSANEQYF.

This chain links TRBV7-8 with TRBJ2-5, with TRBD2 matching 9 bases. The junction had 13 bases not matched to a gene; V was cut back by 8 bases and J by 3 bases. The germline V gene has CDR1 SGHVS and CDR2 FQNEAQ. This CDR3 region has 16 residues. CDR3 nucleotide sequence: TGTGCCAGCGGACCCCGGGTTCTAGCGGGGAAAGAGACCCAGTACTTC. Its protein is CASGPRVLAGKETQYF.

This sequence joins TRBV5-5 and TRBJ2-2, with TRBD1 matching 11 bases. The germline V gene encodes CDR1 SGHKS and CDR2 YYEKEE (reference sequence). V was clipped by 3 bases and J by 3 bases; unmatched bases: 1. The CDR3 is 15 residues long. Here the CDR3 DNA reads TGTGCCAGCAGCTGGACAGGGGGCGACACCGGGGAGCTGTTTTTT. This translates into CASSWTGGDTGELFF.

The DNA for the CDR3 is TGTGCCAGCAACCCGGAAGTCGTCCTCAAAACTGAAGCTTTCTTT. This encodes CASNPEVVLKTEAFF. V usage is TRBV7-9 and J usage is TRBJ1-1; D gene uncertain. In germline, CDR1 is SEHNR, CDR2 FQNEAQ (reference sequence). Trimming took 7 bases from V and 5 from J, leaving 20 bases between them. This CDR3 is built from 15 residues.

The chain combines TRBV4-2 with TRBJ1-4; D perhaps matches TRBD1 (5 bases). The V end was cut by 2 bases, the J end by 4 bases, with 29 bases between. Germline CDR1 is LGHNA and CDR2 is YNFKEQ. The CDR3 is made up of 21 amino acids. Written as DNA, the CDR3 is TGTGCCAGCAGCCAAATCGCTCTAGAAAGGGGCAGACGGGAGATTAATGAAAAACTGTTTTTT. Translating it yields CASSQIALERGRREINEKLFF.